Shown below are 8 T cell receptor beta chains from a single sample sequenced in a study of blood T cell repertoires in COVID-19. Sequenced by immunoSEQ multiplex PCR; TCRdb stores in-frame clones only, minus some. The sample includes fewer than 250,000 clones, around 90% of them seen just once. Material: peripheral blood. These receptors were taken from a man aged 30 to 39 with COVID-19, enrolled during active disease.

V usage is TRBV29-1 and J usage is TRBJ1-1, with no clear D. Trimming pared 5 bases from V and 2 bases from J, leaving 12 bases between. Germline CDR1 reads SQVTM; CDR2 reads ANQGSEA. The CDR3 length is 13 residues. The CDR3 sequence is CSVIPGLNTEAFF. CDR3 in DNA: TGCAGCGTTATCCCAGGCCTAAACACTGAAGCTTTCTTT.

The chain joins TRBV14 to TRBJ2-1; TRBD2 matches at 12 bases. V dropped 4 bases and J dropped 8; count of bases not matched to a gene: 6. Germline loops: CDR1 SGHDN, CDR2 FVKESK. The CDR3 has 15 residues. CDR3 loop: CASSRKLAGGYEQFF. The CDR3 region has the DNA TGTGCCAGCAGCCGTAAACTAGCGGGAGGCTATGAGCAGTTCTTC.

This rearrangement joins TRBV9 to TRBJ1-2; D gene unclear. This CDR3 is built from 18 residues. Deletions cut 0 bases from V and 0 bases from J, with 18 bases between. The germline V gene encodes CDR1 SGDLS and CDR2 YYNGEE. The CDR3 DNA follows: TGTGCCAGCAGCGTAGAACGGGGATCCCGCGCGGCTAACTATGGCTACACCTTC. Its translation is CASSVERGSRAANYGYTF.

The chain carries TRBV7-3 and TRBJ2-1; D is perhaps TRBD2 (5 bases). Trimming cost V 5 bases and J 0 bases, with 20 bases left between them. Germline assignment: CDR1 SGHTA and CDR2 FQGTGA. CDR3 length: 18 amino acids. The CDR3 is CASSPGIARPSSYNEQFF. The CDR3 DNA is TGTGCCAGCAGCCCTGGAATAGCGCGACCAAGCTCCTACAATGAGCAGTTCTTC.

The chain carries TRBV9 and TRBJ1-2; 7 bases fit TRBD1. This CDR3 comprises 15 residues. After removal of 1 base from V and 1 base from J, the junction contained 4 bases not matched to a gene. CDR1 and CDR2 from the germline V gene are SGDLS and YYNGEE. The CDR3 nucleotides are TGTGCCAGCAGCGTATGGGACAGCCTTAACTATGGCTACACCTTC. Protein: CASSVWDSLNYGYTF.

The rearrangement links TRBV19 to TRBJ2-7; D may be TRBD1 (6 bases). Germline V lookup: CDR1 LNHDA, CDR2 SQIVND (reference sequence). Trimming shortened V by 5 bases and J by 4 bases, and 15 bases separated the two germline ends. The CDR3 consists of 14 residues. The CDR3 DNA reads TGTGCCAGTAGTTATGAGGGCAGGGGTTACGAGCAGTACTTC. Residues: CASSYEGRGYEQYF. Together with reference TRBV19 and TRBJ2-7, the CDR3 gives the full variable domain: DGGITQSPKYLFRKEGQNVTLSCEQNLNHDAMYWYRQDPGQGLRLIYYSQIVNDFQKGDIAEGYSVSREKKESFPLTVTSAQKNPTAFYLCASSYEGRGYEQYFGPGTRLTVT.

CDR3 amino acids: CASQGGPEAFF. The CDR3 DNA reads TGTGCCAGCCAGGGTGGCCCTGAAGCTTTCTTT. The genes are TRBV4-2 and TRBJ1-1; D might be TRBD1 (5 bases). The length of the CDR3 is 11 residues. V shed 8 bases and J shed 6 bases, with 10 bases lying between them. Germline V gene data show CDR1 as LGHNA and CDR2 as YNFKEQ.

This clone was found once. The chain recombines TRBV10-3 with TRBJ2-3; 13 nucleotides match TRBD2. Germline V gives CDR1 ENHRY, CDR2 SYGVKD. The junction had 19 bases not matched to a gene; V was cut back by 6 bases and J by 4 bases. This CDR3 is 20 amino acids long. The CDR3 loop is CAIRAREGLAGIVLPDTQYF. The CDR3 bases are TGTGCCATCAGGGCCAGGGAGGGACTAGCGGGGATCGTACTACCAGATACGCAGTATTTT.